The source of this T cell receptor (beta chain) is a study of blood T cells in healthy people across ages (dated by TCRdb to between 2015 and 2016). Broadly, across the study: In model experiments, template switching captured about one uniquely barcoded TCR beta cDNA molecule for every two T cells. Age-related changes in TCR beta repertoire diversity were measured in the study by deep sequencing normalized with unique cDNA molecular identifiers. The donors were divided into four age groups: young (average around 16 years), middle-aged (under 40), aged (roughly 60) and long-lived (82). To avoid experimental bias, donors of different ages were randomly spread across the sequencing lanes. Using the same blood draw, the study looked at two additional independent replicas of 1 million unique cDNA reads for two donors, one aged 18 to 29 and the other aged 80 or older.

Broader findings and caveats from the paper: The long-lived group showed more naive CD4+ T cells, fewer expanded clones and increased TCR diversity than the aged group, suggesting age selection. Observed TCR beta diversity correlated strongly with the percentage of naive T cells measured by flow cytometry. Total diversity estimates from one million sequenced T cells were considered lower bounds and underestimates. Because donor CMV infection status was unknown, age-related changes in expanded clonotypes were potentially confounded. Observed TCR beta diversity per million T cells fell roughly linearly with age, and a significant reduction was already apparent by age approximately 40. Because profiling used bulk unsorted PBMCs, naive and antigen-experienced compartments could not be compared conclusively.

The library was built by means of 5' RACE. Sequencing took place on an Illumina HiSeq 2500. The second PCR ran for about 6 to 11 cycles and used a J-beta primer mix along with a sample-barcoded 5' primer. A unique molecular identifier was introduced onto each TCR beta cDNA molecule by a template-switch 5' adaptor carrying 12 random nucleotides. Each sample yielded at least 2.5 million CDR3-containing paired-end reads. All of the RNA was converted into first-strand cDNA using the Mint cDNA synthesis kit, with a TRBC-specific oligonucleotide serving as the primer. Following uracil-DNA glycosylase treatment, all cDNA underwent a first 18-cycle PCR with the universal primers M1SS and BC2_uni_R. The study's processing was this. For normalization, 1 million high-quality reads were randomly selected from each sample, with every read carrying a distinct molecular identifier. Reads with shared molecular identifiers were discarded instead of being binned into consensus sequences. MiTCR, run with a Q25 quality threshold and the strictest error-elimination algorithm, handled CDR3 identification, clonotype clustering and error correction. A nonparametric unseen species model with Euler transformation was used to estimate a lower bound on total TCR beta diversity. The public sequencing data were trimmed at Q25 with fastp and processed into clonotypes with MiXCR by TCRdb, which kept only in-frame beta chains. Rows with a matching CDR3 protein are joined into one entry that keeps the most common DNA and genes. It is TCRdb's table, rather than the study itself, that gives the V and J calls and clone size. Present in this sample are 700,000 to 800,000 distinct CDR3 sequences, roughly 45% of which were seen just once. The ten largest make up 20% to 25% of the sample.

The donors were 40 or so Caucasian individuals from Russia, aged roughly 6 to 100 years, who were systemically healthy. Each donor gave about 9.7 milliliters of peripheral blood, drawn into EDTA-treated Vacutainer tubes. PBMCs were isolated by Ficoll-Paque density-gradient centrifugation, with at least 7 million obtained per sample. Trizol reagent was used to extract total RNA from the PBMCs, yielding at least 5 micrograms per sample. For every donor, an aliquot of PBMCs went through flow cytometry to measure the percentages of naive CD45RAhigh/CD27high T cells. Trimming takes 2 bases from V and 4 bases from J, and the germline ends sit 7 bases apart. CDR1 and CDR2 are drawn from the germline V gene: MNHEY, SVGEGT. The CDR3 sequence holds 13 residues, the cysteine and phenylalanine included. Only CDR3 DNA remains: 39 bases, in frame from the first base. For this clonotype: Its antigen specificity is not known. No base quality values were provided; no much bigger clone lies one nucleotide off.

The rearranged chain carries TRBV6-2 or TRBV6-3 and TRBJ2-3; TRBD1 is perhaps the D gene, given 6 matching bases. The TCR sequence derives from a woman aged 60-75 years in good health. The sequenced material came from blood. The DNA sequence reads TGTGCCAGCAGTTACACAGGGCCAGATACGCAGTATTTT. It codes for CASSYTGPDTQYF.